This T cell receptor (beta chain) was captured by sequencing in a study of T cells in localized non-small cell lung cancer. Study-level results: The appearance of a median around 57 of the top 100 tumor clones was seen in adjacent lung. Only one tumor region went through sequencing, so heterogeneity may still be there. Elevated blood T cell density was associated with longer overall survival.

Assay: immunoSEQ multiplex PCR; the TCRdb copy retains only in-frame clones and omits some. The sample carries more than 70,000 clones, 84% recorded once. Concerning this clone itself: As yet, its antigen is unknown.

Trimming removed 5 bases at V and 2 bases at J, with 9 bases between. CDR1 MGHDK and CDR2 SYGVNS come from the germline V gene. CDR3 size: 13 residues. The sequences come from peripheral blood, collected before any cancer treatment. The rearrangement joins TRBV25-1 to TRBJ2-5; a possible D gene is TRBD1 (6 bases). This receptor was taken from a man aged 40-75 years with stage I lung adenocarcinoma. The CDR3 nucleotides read TGTGCCAGCAGTAGGACAGTTCAAGAGACCCAGTACTTC. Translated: CASSRTVQETQYF.